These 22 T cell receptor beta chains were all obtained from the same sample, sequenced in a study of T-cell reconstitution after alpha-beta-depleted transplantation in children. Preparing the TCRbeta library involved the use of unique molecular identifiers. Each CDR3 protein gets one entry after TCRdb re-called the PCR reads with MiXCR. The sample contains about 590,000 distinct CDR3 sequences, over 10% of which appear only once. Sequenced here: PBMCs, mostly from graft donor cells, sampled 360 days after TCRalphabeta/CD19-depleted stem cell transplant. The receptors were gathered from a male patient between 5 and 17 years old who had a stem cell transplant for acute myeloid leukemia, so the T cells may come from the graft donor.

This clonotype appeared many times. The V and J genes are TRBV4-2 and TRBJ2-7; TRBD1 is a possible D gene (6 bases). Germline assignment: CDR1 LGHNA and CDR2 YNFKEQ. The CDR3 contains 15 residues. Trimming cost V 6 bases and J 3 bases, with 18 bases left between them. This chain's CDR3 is CASRQFGQPDYEQYF. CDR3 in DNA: TGTGCCAGCAGGCAATTCGGACAGCCTGACTACGAGCAGTACTTC.

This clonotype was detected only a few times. The CDR3 DNA reads as TGTGCCAGCAGCTTATACTTCCGGGCAGATACGCAGTATTTT. Encoded protein: CASSLYFRADTQYF. The rearrangement joins TRBV7-2 to TRBJ2-3; D gene ambiguous. Germline CDR1 SGHTA, CDR2 FQGNSA. CDR3 length equals 14 residues. The germline V and J ends were trimmed by 2 bases and 4 bases, with 10 bases remaining between them.

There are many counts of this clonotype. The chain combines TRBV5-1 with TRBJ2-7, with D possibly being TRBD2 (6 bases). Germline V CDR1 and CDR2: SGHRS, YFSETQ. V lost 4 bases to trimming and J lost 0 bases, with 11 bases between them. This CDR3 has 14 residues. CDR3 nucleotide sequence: TGCGCCAGCAGCCGGAGGGATTCCTCCTACGAGCAGTACTTC. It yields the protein CASSRRDSSYEQYF.

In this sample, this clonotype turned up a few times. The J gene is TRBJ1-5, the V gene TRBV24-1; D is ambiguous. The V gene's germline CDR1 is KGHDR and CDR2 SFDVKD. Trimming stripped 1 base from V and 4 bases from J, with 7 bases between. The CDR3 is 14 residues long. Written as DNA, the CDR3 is TGTGCCACCAGTGATTTTACTTGGAATCAGCCCCAGCATTTT. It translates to CATSDFTWNQPQHF.

The CDR3 coding sequence is TGTGCCAGCAGCCAAGGGGAAGGGGCAGGGGGCTTTAGCGAGCAGTACTTC. This translates into CASSQGEGAGGFSEQYF. The chain is built from TRBV4-2 and TRBJ2-7, with 8 bases fitting TRBD1. CDR3 length: 17 residues. The germline gives CDR1 LGHNA, CDR2 YNFKEQ. Trimming removed 1 base from V and 6 bases from J; junction bases left unmatched: 14.

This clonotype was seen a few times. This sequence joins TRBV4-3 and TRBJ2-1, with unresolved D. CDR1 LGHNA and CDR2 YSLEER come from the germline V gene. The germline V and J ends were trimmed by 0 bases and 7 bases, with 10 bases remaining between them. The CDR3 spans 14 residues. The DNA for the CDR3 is TGCGCCAGCAGCCAAGAATTGATCCTGAATGAGCAGTTCTTC. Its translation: CASSQELILNEQFF.

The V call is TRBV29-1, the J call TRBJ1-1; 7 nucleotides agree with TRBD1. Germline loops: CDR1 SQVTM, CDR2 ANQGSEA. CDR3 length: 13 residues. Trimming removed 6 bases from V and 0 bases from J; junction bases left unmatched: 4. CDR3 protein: CSVGDSLNTEAFF. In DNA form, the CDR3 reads TGCAGCGTAGGGGACAGTTTGAACACTGAAGCTTTCTTT.

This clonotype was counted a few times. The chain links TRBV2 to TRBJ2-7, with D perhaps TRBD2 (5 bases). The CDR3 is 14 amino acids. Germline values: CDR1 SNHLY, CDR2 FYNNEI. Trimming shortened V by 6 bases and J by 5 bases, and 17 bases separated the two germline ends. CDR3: CASSPQTLGDEQYF. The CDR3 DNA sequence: TGTGCCAGCAGCCCCCAGACACTCGGGGACGAGCAGTACTTC.

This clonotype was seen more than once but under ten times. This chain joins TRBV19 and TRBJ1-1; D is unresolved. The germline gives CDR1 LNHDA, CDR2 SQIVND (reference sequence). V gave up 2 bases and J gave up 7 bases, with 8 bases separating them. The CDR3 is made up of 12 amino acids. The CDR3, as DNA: TGTGCCAGTAGTATATCGGACCATGAAGCTTTCTTT. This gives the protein CASSISDHEAFF.

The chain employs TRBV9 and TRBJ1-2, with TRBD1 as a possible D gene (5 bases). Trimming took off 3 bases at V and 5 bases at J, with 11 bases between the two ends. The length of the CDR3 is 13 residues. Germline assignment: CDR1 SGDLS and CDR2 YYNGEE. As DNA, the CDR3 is TGTGCCAGCAGCGAGGGACCCTGGTATGGCTACACCTTC. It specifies CASSEGPWYGYTF.

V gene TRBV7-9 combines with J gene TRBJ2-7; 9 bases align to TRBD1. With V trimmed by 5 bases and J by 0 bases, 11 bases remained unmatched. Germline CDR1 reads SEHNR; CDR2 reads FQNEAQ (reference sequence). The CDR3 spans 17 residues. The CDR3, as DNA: TGTGCCAGCAGCCGCGCTTCCGGGACAGGGAGCTCCTACGAGCAGTACTTC. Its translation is CASSRASGTGSSYEQYF.

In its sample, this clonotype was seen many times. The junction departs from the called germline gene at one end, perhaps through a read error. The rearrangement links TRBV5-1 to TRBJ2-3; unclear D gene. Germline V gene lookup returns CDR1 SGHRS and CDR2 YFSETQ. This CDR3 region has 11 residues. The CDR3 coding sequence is TGTGCCAGCAGTTTTCGAGATACGCAGTATTTT. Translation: CASSFRDTQYF.

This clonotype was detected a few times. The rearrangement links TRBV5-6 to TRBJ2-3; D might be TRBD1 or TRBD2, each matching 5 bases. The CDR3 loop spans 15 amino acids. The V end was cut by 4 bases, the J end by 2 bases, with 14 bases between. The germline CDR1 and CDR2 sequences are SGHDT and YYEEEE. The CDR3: CASSPTGRYTDTQYF. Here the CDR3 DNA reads TGTGCCAGCAGCCCAACGGGACGGTACACAGATACGCAGTATTTT. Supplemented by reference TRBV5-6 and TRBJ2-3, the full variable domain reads DAGVTQSPTHLIKTRGQQVTLRCSPKSGHDTVSWYQQALGQGPQFIFQYYEEEERQRGNFPDRFSGHQFPNYSSELNVNALLLGDSALYLCASSPTGRYTDTQYFGPGTRLTVL.

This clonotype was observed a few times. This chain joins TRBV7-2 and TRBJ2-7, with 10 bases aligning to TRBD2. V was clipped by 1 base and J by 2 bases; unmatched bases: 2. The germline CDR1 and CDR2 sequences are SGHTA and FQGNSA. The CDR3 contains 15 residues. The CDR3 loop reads CASSLELAGPYEQYF. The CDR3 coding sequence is TGTGCCAGCAGCTTAGAACTAGCGGGACCCTACGAGCAGTACTTC.

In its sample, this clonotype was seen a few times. This chain's CDR3 is CSAERGLVYGTDTQYF. In DNA, the CDR3 is TGCAGCGCCGAACGCGGACTAGTCTACGGCACAGATACGCAGTATTTT. The chain is built from TRBV29-1 and TRBJ2-3, with TRBD2 identical over 7 bases. The CDR3 covers 16 residues. The trim removed 7 bases at V and 1 base at J, leaving 14 bases unmatched. Germline V gene sequence: CDR1 SQVTM, CDR2 ANQGSEA.

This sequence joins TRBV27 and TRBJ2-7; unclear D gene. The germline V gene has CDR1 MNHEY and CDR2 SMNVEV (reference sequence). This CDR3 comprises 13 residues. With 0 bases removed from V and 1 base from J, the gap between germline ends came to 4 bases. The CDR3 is CASSLSWSYEQYF. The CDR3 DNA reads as TGTGCCAGCAGTTTATCATGGTCCTACGAGCAGTACTTC.

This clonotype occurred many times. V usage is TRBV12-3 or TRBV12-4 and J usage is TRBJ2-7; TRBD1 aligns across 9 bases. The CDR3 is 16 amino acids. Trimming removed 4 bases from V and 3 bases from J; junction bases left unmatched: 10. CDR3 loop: CASSSTGTGFLYEQYF. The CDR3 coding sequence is TGTGCCAGCAGTTCTACCGGGACAGGGTTTCTCTACGAGCAGTACTTC.

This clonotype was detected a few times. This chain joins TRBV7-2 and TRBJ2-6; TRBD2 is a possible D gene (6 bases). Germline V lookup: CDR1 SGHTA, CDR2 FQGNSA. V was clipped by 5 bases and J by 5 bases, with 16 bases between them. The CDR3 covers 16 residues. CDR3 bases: TGTGCCAGCAGCCCCATATGGGCGGGGCGGGCCAACGTCCTGACTTTC. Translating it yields CASSPIWAGRANVLTF.

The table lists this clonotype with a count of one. Written as DNA, the CDR3 is TGTGCCAGCAGCTTATGGGGACAGACTTCCAGAGCCAAAAACATTCAGTACTTC. It yields the protein CASSLWGQTSRAKNIQYF. The chain carries TRBV11-1 and TRBJ2-4; 7 positions agree with TRBD1. This CDR3 has 18 residues. Germline CDR1 is SGHAT and CDR2 is FQDESV (reference sequence). V was pared by 2 bases and J by 0 bases, with 10 bases of the junction left unmatched.

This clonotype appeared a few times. The CDR3 loop reads CASMMTGELFF. The CDR3 DNA reads TGTGCCAGCATGATGACCGGGGAGCTGTTTTTT. The J gene is TRBJ2-2, the V gene TRBV25-1; no clear D gene. Germline loops: CDR1 MGHDK, CDR2 SYGVNS. V gave up 7 bases and J gave up 5 bases, with 5 bases separating them. The CDR3 length is 11 residues.

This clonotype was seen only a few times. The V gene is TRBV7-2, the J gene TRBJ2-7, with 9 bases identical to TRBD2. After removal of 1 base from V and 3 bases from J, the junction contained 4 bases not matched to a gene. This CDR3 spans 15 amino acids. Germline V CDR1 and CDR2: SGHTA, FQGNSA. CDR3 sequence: CASSLELAGNYEQYF. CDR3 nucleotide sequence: TGTGCCAGCAGCTTAGAACTAGCGGGTAACTACGAGCAGTACTTC. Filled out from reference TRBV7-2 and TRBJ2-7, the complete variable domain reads GAGVSQSPSNKVTEKGKDVELRCDPISGHTALYWYRQSLGQGLEFLIYFQGNSAPDKSGLPSDRFSAERTGGSVSTLTIQRTQQEDSAVYLCASSLELAGNYEQYFGPGTRLTVT.

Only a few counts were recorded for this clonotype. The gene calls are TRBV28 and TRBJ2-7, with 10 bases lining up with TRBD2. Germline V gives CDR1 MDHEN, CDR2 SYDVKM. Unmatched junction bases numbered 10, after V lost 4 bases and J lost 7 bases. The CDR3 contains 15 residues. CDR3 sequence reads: CASSSRGSGRFEQYF. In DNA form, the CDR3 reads TGTGCCAGCAGTTCCCGGGGTAGCGGGAGGTTTGAGCAGTACTTC.